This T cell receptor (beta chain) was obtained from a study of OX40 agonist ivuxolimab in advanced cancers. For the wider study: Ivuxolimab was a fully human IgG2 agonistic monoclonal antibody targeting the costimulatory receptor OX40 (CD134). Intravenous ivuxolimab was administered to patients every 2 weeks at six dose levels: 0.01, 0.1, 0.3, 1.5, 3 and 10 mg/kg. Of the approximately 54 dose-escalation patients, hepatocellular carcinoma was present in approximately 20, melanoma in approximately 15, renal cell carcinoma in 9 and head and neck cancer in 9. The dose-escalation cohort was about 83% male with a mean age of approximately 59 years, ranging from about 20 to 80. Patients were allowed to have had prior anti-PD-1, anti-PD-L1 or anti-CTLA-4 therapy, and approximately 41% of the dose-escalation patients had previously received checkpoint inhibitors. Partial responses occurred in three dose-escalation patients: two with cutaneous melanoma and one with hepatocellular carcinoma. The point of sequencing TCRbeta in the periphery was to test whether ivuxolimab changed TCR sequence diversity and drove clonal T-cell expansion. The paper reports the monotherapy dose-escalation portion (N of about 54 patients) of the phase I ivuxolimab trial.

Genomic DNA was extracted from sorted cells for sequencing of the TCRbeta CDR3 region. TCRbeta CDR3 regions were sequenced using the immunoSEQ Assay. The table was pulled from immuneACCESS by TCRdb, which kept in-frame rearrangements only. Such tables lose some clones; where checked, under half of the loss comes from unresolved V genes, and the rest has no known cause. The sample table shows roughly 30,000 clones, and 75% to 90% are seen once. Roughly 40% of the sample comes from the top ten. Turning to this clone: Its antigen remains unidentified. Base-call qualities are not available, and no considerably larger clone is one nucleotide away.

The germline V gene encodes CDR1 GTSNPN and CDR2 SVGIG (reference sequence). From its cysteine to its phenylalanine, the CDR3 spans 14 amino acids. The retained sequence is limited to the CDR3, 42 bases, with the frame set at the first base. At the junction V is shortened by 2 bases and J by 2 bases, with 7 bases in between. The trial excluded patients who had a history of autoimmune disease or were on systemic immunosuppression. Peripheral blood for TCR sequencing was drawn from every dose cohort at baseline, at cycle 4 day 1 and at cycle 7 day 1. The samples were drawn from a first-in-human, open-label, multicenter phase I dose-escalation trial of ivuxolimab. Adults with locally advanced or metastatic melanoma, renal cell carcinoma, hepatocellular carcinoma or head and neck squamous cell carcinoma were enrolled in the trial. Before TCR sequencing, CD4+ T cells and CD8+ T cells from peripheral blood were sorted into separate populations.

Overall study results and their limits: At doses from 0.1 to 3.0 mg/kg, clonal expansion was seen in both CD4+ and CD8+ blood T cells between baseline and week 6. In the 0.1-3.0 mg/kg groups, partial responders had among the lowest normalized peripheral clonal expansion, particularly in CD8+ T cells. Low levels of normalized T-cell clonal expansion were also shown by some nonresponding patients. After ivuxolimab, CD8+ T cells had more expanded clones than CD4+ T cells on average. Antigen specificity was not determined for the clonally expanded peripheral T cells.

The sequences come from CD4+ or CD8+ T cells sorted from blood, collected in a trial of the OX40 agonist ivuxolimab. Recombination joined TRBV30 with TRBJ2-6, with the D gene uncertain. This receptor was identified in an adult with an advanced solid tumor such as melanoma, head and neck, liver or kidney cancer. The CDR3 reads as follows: CAWSYGAGANVLTF. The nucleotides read TGTGCCTGGAGTTATGGGGCTGGGGCCAACGTCCTGACTTTC.